Included here is one TCR beta chain sequence, with context. The antigen is not known. These data belong to a study of T cell repertoires in cytomegalovirus infection. Study-level results: HLA-C-restricted CMV-specific TCR beta clonotypes prevailed in the ex vivo response.

CDR1 is MNHEY, CDR2 SVGEGT, per germline. This CDR3 region has 14 residues. Trimming cost V 5 bases and J 4 bases, with 15 bases left between them. TCRdb used MiXCR to reprocess the reads, holding one entry per CDR3 protein. Of approximately 590,000 distinct CDR3 sequences listed, approximately 40% were seen once; the top ten hold about 48%. This receptor was taken from a human donor in good health (CMV status not recorded). Some clones in this sample may be carry-over from other donors' samples. The rearrangement uses TRBV6-2 or TRBV6-3 and TRBJ2-7; tentative D call: TRBD2 (5 bases). This specimen consisted of cultured PBMCs, obtained from culture after CMV antigen stimulation. CDR3 sequence reads: CASSRTGVGYEQYF. DNA for the CDR3: TGTGCCAGCAGTCGCACCGGGGTTGGGTACGAGCAGTACTTC.